The clone carrying this T cell receptor beta chain has just one count. The J segment lost 3 bases and the V segment lost 8 bases, leaving 17 bases of the junction unmatched. Looked up from germline, CDR1 is SGHAT and CDR2 is FQNNGV. The CDR3 has 17 amino acids. The record originates from a study of blood T cell repertoires in COVID-19. Study information: The origin of the acute and convalescent COVID-19 samples was the United States, Italy and Spain. T cells, B-cell-depleted T cells, or PBMCs supplied cDNA or gDNA.

Original analysis: Quantification of nucleated cells was approximated via reference gene primer amplification. The table came from immunoSEQ multiplex PCR; TCRdb's copy has only in-frame clones and leaves some out. V and J calls and clone size are given by that table; D and trimming were obtained from the DNA. This sample yields about 170,000 clones, of which roughly 85% are seen a single time; roughly 2% belongs to the top ten. The sequence was obtained from an elderly woman with acute or convalescent COVID-19. The V gene is TRBV11-2, the J gene TRBJ2-3; 7 positions agree with TRBD2. Sequencing was done on a sample of peripheral blood. DNA of the CDR3: TGTGCCAGCCGAGCCAGGGTAGCGGGCGGCAGGACAGATACGCAGTATTTT. Amino acids: CASRARVAGGRTDTQYF.